This note documents a single T cell receptor (beta chain) sequence. No antigen is known for it. Germline and junction disagree at one end, which may indicate a read error. Measured with immunoSEQ multiplex PCR; TCRdb has only the in-frame clones, and not every one. The table lists about 30,000 clones, over 60% of them singletons, with 3% to 3.5% in the top ten. The entry originates in a study of STAT5B mutations in CD4+ large granular lymphocyte leukemia. Study conclusions and caveats: Around 25% of private leukemic clonotypes occurred rarely in other patients' non-leukemic repertoires.

There are 15 residues in the CDR3. Germline CDR1 and CDR2: SSHAT and FNYEAQ (reference sequence). The sequenced material came from CD4+ T cells from blood buffy coats. This clonotype was obtained from a human donor in good health. The rearrangement links TRBV7-7 to TRBJ1-4; D is uncertain. CDR3 sequence (DNA): TGTGCTAGCAGTCAGATGGACGGCCCTAATGAAAAACTGTTTTTT. Amino acid sequence: CASSQMDGPNEKLFF.